The rows below give T cell receptor beta chains drawn from one sample of a study of blood T cell repertoires in COVID-19. TCRdb's table, derived via immunoSEQ multiplex PCR, lists solely in-frame clones and lacks some. The data show approximately 300,000 clones, 80% to 95% seen once. What was sequenced was peripheral blood. These receptor sequences come from a young woman with COVID-19, enrolled during active disease. The conserved cysteine and the conserved F or W are not part of the CDR3 here.

j_gene: TRBJ1-1; v_gene: TRBV6-2/TRBV6-3; CDR3aa: ASSLQGRDTEAF
j_gene: TRBJ2-5; v_gene: TRBV7-9; CDR3aa: ASSSTSGLYQETQY
j_gene: TRBJ2-1; v_gene: TRBV5-6; CDR3aa: ASSPLTESSYNEQF
j_gene: TRBJ1-4; v_gene: TRBV5-1; CDR3aa: ASSPGQHATNEKLF
j_gene: TRBJ2-5; v_gene: TRBV7-9; CDR3aa: ASSLGLARLETQY
j_gene: TRBJ1-6; v_gene: TRBV6-5; CDR3aa: ASSTTTGWNSPLH
j_gene: TRBJ2-1; v_gene: TRBV25-1; CDR3aa: ASMGGTEQF
j_gene: TRBJ2-7; v_gene: TRBV25-1; CDR3aa: ASSAHQGMDYEQY
j_gene: TRBJ1-1; v_gene: TRBV6-2/TRBV6-3; CDR3aa: ASSFDRGSTEAF
j_gene: TRBJ2-5; v_gene: TRBV7-9; CDR3aa: ASSLEGDPKRETQY
j_gene: TRBJ2-1; v_gene: TRBV5-1; CDR3aa: ASSTGTSGRAVDNEQF
j_gene: TRBJ1-1; v_gene: TRBV30; CDR3aa: AWSADRNTEAF
j_gene: TRBJ1-6; v_gene: TRBV9; CDR3aa: ASSVDHSNSPLH
j_gene: TRBJ1-1; v_gene: TRBV5-4; CDR3aa: ASSLDSLRVNTEAF
j_gene: TRBJ1-2; v_gene: TRBV2; CDR3aa: ASSQVKQGPTNYGYT
j_gene: TRBJ2-5; v_gene: TRBV5-5; CDR3aa: ASSRGGSGEQETQY
j_gene: TRBJ1-5; v_gene: TRBV28; CDR3aa: ASSCRIEPQH
j_gene: TRBJ2-7; v_gene: TRBV30; CDR3aa: AWRPTSTYYEQY
j_gene: TRBJ1-3; v_gene: TRBV30; CDR3aa: AWSPGVGNTIY
j_gene: TRBJ2-3; v_gene: TRBV4-3; CDR3aa: ASSLLLTDTQY
j_gene: TRBJ2-1; v_gene: TRBV6-6; CDR3aa: ASTLGGGKEQF
j_gene: TRBJ2-1; v_gene: TRBV7-2; CDR3aa: ASRQPGLATGEQF
j_gene: TRBJ1-5; v_gene: TRBV28; CDR3aa: ASRDFRFGNQPQH
j_gene: TRBJ2-3; v_gene: TRBV4-1; CDR3aa: ASSQEKPGIDTQY
j_gene: TRBJ1-4; v_gene: TRBV27; CDR3aa: ASAPRGTNEKLF
j_gene: TRBJ2-7; v_gene: TRBV2; CDR3aa: ASNSRTNSYEQY
j_gene: TRBJ2-2; v_gene: TRBV5-1; CDR3aa: ASSQGLAENTGELF
j_gene: TRBJ1-1; v_gene: TRBV10-3; CDR3aa: AISEFTGQYTEAF
j_gene: TRBJ2-3; v_gene: TRBV9; CDR3aa: ASSASGTSGWGTDTQY
j_gene: TRBJ1-1; v_gene: TRBV28; CDR3aa: ASSPWTGGLDTEAF
j_gene: TRBJ1-5; v_gene: TRBV5-1; CDR3aa: ASSLSVGRNQPQH
j_gene: TRBJ2-1; v_gene: TRBV5-1; CDR3aa: ASKEGTRGNEQF
j_gene: TRBJ1-2; v_gene: TRBV6-5; CDR3aa: ASSRQGPIGGYT
j_gene: TRBJ1-3; v_gene: TRBV18; CDR3aa: ASSPGRGEPGNTIY